These T cell receptor beta chains were read from a single sample in a study of T cell responses to AZD1222 COVID-19 vaccine. Data came from immunoSEQ multiplex PCR; TCRdb stores just in-frame clones and leaves some out. The sample contains 95,000 to 150,000 clones, over 80% of which appear only once. Sample: peripheral blood, taken on day 0 of AZD1222 vaccination. The receptors come from an adult in good health. Both conserved end residues are part of each CDR3. D genes are given only for firm matches. Size is stated for part of the rows, as once, few or many counts, or as a class when the clone is expanded.

len	abundance	d_gene	v_gene	j_gene	CDR3nt	CDR3aa
16	-	-	TRBV7-9	TRBJ2-7	TGTGCCAGCAGCTTAGGTTGGGGGCTGAACTCCTACGAGCAGTACTTC	CASSLGWGLNSYEQYF
16	-	TRBD2	TRBV11-2	TRBJ2-7	TGTGCCAGCAGCTTGCAAAGCGGGAGGGACTCCTACGAGCAGTACTTC	CASSLQSGRDSYEQYF
13	-	-	TRBV9	TRBJ1-1	TGTGCCAGCAGCGTAGACAGCGGGACTGAAGCTTTCTTT	CASSVDSGTEAFF
17	-	-	TRBV14	TRBJ2-4	TGTGCCAGCAGCCAGAATCTGCCGGGGGCAGCCAAAAACATTCAGTACTTC	CASSQNLPGAAKNIQYF
14	-	-	TRBV5-1	TRBJ2-7	TGCGCCAGCAGCTTAGGCAGGGGAGTCTACGAGCAGTACTTC	CASSLGRGVYEQYF
16	-	-	TRBV6-1	TRBJ2-3	TGTGCCAGCAGTGATCCCAGCGGGCTTAGCACAGATACGCAGTATTTT	CASSDPSGLSTDTQYF
15	-	TRBD2	TRBV7-8	TRBJ2-3	TGTGCCAGCAGACAACCGGGACTAGCGGGAGATACGCAGTATTTT	CASRQPGLAGDTQYF
16	-	-	TRBV6-5	TRBJ1-6	TGTGCCAGCAGTTACTCCGCAGGGACATATAATTCACCCCTCCACTTT	CASSYSAGTYNSPLHF
15	-	TRBD1	TRBV3-1/TRBV3-2	TRBJ1-1	TGTGCCAGCAACCTACAGGGGGCTAGAAACACTGAAGCTTTCTTT	CASNLQGARNTEAFF
17	-	-	TRBV12-5	TRBJ2-1	TGTGCTAGTGGTTTGAGGGTGGGGGGTAGCTCCTACAATGAGCAGTTCTTC	CASGLRVGGSSYNEQFF
13	-	-	TRBV27	TRBJ2-2	TGTGCCAGCAGTTTATATGGATTCGGGGAGCTGTTTTTT	CASSLYGFGELFF
17	-	TRBD2	TRBV7-6	TRBJ2-2	TGTGCCAGCAGCTTAGGAGCGGGAGGGCCGGGTACCGGGGAGCTGTTTTTT	CASSLGAGGPGTGELFF
14	-	-	TRBV7-9	TRBJ1-2	TGTGCCAGCAGCTTGCAGGACAGCAACTATGGCTACACCTTC	CASSLQDSNYGYTF
14	-	-	TRBV5-1	TRBJ1-4	TGCGCCAGCAGCCAACAGGAGTCAAATGAAAAACTGTTTTTT	CASSQQESNEKLFF
12	-	TRBD1	TRBV2	TRBJ2-7	TGTGCCAGCACGACCCAGGGGGACGAGCAGTACTTC	CASTTQGDEQYF
13	-	-	TRBV30	TRBJ1-2	TGTGCCTGGAGTCCTCAGGGTAGGGGGGGCTACACCTTC	CAWSPQGRGGYTF
15	-	TRBD1	TRBV30	TRBJ2-3	TGTGCCTGGAGTGTAAAGGGGACAGGAACAGATACGCAGTATTTT	CAWSVKGTGTDTQYF
13	-	TRBD2	TRBV11-3	TRBJ2-7	TGTGCCAGCAGCTTAGTAGCGGGGGGAGAGCAGTACTTC	CASSLVAGGEQYF
16	-	-	TRBV5-1	TRBJ2-1	TGCGCCAGCAGCTTGGCCAGGGAAGGACTTTGGAATGAGCAGTTCTTC	CASSLAREGLWNEQFF
16	-	TRBD2	TRBV5-1	TRBJ2-7	TGCGCCAGCAGCTTGGCCGGGACTAGCGGGAGCCACGAGCAGTACTTC	CASSLAGTSGSHEQYF
14	-	TRBD2	TRBV11-2	TRBJ2-1	TGTGCCAGCAGCTTGGGACTAGCTAGGAATGAGCAGTTCTTC	CASSLGLARNEQFF
16	-	TRBD2	TRBV29-1	TRBJ2-3	TGCAGCGTTCTTAGCGGGAGGGCCTTGGGCACAGATACGCAGTATTTT	CSVLSGRALGTDTQYF
14	-	TRBD2	TRBV19	TRBJ2-3	TGTGCCAGTGAGGGGCCGGCGGGGGGAGATACGCAGTATTTT	CASEGPAGGDTQYF
20	once	TRBD1	TRBV7-8	TRBJ2-7	TGTGCCAGCAGCTCCACAAATCGGGACAGGGTCTTTGAGGGCTCCTACGAGCAGTACTTC	CASSSTNRDRVFEGSYEQYF
17	-	TRBD2	TRBV18	TRBJ2-1	TGTGCCAGCTCACCGAGGGCTAGCGGGTCCTCCTACAATGAGCAGTTCTTC	CASSPRASGSSYNEQFF
16	-	TRBD1	TRBV6-1	TRBJ2-1	TGTGCCAGCAGTGTTATACAGGGGAGCTCCTACAATGAGCAGTTCTTC	CASSVIQGSSYNEQFF
14	-	-	TRBV27	TRBJ1-2	TGTGCCAGCAGAAGCACAGGAAGGAGCTATGGCTACACCTTC	CASRSTGRSYGYTF
12	-	-	TRBV6-5	TRBJ1-2	TGTGCCAGCAGCAAACAGGGCTATGGCTACACCTTC	CASSKQGYGYTF
16	-	-	TRBV12-5	TRBJ1-1	TGTGCTAGTGGGAACCAAGGTTTAGGTGTGAACACTGAAGCTTTCTTT	CASGNQGLGVNTEAFF
18	-	-	TRBV4-1	TRBJ2-3	TGCGCCAGCAGCCAAGATCGGAGCGGGCAACCTCGGGCAGATACGCAGTATTTT	CASSQDRSGQPRADTQYF
16	-	TRBD2	TRBV5-4	TRBJ2-2	TGTGCCAGCAGCCAGGGTAGCGGGAGGGCCGGCGGGGAGCTGTTTTTT	CASSQGSGRAGGELFF
14	-	-	TRBV24-1	TRBJ2-2	TGTGCCACCGGATATCGTACGGACACCGGGGAGCTGTTTTTT	CATGYRTDTGELFF
15	-	-	TRBV5-5	TRBJ2-1	TGTGCCAGCAGCTGGGGGTTAGGGGCGATCGATGAGCAGTTCTTC	CASSWGLGAIDEQFF
13	-	-	TRBV11-2	TRBJ2-2	TGTGCCAGCAGCTTATTTCTAGCCGGGGAGCTGTTTTTT	CASSLFLAGELFF
15	-	-	TRBV19	TRBJ1-2	TGTGCCAGTAGTATAATCACCGGGAGAGCTAATGGCTACACCTTC	CASSIITGRANGYTF
16	-	-	TRBV7-9	TRBJ2-6	TGTGCCAGCAGCCAATACAGGGAACACGGGGCCAACGTCCTGACTTTC	CASSQYREHGANVLTF
16	-	TRBD1	TRBV7-9	TRBJ1-5	TGTGCCAGCAGCTCAGGGACAGGGGGACTTCATCAGCCCCAGCATTTT	CASSSGTGGLHQPQHF
13	-	-	TRBV5-1	TRBJ1-2	TGCGCCAGCAGTGCCGGGACCCCTGCTGACTACACCTTC	CASSAGTPADYTF
12	-	-	TRBV7-9	TRBJ1-2	TGTGCCAGCAGCCGATCAGACTATGGCTACACCTTC	CASSRSDYGYTF
13	few	-	TRBV14	TRBJ1-3	TGTGCCAGCAGCCAAGCCGGGGTCAACACCATATATTTT	CASSQAGVNTIYF
15	-	TRBD1	TRBV6-2/TRBV6-3	TRBJ1-5	TGTGCCAGCAGTTACAGACAGGGTGGCAATCAGCCCCAGCATTTT	CASSYRQGGNQPQHF